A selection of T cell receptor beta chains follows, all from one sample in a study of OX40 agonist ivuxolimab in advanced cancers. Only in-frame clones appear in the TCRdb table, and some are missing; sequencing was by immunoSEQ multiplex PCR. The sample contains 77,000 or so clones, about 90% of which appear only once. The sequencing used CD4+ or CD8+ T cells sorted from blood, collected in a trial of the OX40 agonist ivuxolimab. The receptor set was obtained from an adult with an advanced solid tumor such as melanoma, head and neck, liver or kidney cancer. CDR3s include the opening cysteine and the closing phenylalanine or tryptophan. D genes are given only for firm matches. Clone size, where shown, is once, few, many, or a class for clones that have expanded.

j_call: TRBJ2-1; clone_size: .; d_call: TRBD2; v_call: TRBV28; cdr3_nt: TGTGCCAGCAGTACCAGCGGGGGCTCCTACAATGAGCAGTTCTTC; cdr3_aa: CASSTSGGSYNEQFF
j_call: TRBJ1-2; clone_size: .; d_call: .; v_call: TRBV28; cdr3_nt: TGTGCCAGTCTCTTCAGAACGGGCTATGGCTACACCTTC; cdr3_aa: CASLFRTGYGYTF
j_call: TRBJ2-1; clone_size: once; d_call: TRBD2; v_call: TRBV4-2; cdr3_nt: TGTGCCAGCAGCCAACTAGCGGACGTGGGTGAGCAGTTCTTC; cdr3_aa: CASSQLADVGEQFF
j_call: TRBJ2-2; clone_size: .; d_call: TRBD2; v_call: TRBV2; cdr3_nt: TGTGCCAGCAGTCTACTAGCGGGAGCGAACACCGGGGAGCTGTTTTTT; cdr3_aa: CASSLLAGANTGELFF
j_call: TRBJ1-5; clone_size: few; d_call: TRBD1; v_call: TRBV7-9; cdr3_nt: TGTGCCAGCAGCCCCGGGACAGGGGAGAAGCCCCAGCATTTT; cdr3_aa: CASSPGTGEKPQHF
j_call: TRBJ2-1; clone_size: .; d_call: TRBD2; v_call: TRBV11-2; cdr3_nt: TGTGCCAGCAGCCCAAGGACTAGTCCTGACAATGAGCAGTTCTTC; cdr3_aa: CASSPRTSPDNEQFF
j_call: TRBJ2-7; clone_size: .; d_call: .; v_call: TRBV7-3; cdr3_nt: TGTGCCAGCAGCTTCGGGGGAGGTAGCTCCTACGAGCAGTACTTC; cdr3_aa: CASSFGGGSSYEQYF
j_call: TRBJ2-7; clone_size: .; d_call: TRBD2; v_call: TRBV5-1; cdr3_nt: TGCGCCAGCAGCCCGGGGGCTAGCGGGGCACACGAGCAGTACTTC; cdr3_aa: CASSPGASGAHEQYF
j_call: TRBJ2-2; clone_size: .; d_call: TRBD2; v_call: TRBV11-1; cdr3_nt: TGTGCCAGCAAAAGGCGGGAGAGGGCATTCGACGGGGAGCTGTTTTTT; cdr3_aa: CASKRRERAFDGELFF
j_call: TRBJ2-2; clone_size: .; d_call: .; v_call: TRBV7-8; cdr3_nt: TGTGCCAGCAGCTTTTATGGGAACACCGGGGAGCTGTTTTTT; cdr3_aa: CASSFYGNTGELFF
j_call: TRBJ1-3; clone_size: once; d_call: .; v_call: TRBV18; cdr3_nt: TGTGCCAGCTCACCTTTACAACAGAGCTCTGGAAACACCATATATTTT; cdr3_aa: CASSPLQQSSGNTIYF
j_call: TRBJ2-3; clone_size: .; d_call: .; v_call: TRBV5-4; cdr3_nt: TGTGCCAGCAGCTCCTACAGGGCAGGGAGCACAGATACGCAGTATTTT; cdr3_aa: CASSSYRAGSTDTQYF
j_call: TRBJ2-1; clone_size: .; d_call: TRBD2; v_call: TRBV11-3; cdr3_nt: TGTGCCAGCAGCCCGATGGGCGGGAGGGGCCAGTTCTTC; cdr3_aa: CASSPMGGRGQFF
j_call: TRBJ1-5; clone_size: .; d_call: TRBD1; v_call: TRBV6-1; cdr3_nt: TGTGCCAGCAGTGCGCGGGGGGTGGGACAGGGAAGAAATCAGCCCCAGCATTTT; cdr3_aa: CASSARGVGQGRNQPQHF
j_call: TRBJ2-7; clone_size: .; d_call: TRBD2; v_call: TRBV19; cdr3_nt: TGTGCCAGTAACGACCGAAGCGGGAGGGCCCACGAGCAGTACTTC; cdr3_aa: CASNDRSGRAHEQYF
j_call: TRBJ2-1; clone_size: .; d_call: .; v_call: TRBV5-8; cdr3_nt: TGTGCCAGCAGTTACGGGACGAACGGGAGAATGCAGTTCTTC; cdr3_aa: CASSYGTNGRMQFF
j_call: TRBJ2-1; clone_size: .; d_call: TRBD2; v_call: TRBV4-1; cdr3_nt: TGCGCCAGCAGCAGAGGGGGACTAGTGCCCTCCTACAATGAGCAGTTCTTC; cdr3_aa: CASSRGGLVPSYNEQFF
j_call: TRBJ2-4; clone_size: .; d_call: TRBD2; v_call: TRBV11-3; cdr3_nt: TGTGCCAGCAGCACGGGACTAGCGGGAGGCCGGGGCATTCAGTACTTC; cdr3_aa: CASSTGLAGGRGIQYF
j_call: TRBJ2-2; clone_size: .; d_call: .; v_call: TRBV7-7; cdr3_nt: TGTGCTAGCAGCGCGACTAGAGGGGGGAACACCGGGGAGCTGTTTTTT; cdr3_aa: CASSATRGGNTGELFF
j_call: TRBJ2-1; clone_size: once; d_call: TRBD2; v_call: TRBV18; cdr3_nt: TGTGCCAGCTCACGTTCAATACTAGCGGATTACAATGAGCAGTTCTTC; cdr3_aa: CASSRSILADYNEQFF
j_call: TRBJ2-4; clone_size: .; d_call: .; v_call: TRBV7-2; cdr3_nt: TGTGCCAGCAGCTCGGAGGGTGGAAACATTCAGTACTTC; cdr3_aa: CASSSEGGNIQYF
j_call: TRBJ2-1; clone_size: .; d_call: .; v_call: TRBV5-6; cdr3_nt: TGTGCCAGCAGCGATCTAAATCGGCGCGACAATGAGCAGTTCTTC; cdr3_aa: CASSDLNRRDNEQFF
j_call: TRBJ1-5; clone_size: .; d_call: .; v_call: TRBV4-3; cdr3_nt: TGCGCCAGCAGCCAAGGGATGGATCAGCCCCAGCATTTT; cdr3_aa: CASSQGMDQPQHF
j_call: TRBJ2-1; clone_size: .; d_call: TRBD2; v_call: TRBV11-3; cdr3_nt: TGTGCCAGCAGCTCTGGACTAGCGAGGCCGTTCTTC; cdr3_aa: CASSSGLARPFF
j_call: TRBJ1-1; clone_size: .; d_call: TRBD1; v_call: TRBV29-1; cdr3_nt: TGCAGCGTTGAAACGCGGGACAGGGGTCGCCGCCCAACCATGAACACTGAAGCTTTCTTT; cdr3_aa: CSVETRDRGRRPTMNTEAFF
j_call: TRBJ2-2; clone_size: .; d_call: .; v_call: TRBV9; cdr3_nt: TGTGCCAGCAGCGCCCGGAACACCGGGGAGCTGTTTTTT; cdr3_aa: CASSARNTGELFF
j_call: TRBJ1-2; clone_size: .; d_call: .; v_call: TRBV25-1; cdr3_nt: TGTGCCAGCAGTGAATCCTCGACAGCCCACTATGGCTACACCTTC; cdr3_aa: CASSESSTAHYGYTF
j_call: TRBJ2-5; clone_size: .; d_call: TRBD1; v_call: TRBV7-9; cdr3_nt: TGTGCCAGCAGCCCCAGGGGGTGGCTAAATCAAGAGACCCAGTACTTC; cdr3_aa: CASSPRGWLNQETQYF
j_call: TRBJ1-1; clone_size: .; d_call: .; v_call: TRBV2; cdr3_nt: TGTGCCAGCAAGATGAACACTGAAGCTTTCTTT; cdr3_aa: CASKMNTEAFF
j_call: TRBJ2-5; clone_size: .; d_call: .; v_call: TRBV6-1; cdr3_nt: TGTGCCACCAGAGTTACCCGTTGGGAGACCCAGTACTTC; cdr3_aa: CATRVTRWETQYF
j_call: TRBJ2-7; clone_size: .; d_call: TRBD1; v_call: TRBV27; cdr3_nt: TGTGCCAGCAGTTTATCTCACCTGTCAGGGGGCTACGAGCAGTACTTC; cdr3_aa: CASSLSHLSGGYEQYF
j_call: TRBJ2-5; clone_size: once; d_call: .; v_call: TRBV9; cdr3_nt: TGTGCCAGCAGCGTAGACCGAGGTCAGATAGAGACCCAGTACTTC; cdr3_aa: CASSVDRGQIETQYF
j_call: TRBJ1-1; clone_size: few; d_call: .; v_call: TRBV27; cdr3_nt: TGTGCCAGCAGTTTGCTAGGGGTGCGGGAAGCTTTCTTT; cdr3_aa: CASSLLGVREAFF
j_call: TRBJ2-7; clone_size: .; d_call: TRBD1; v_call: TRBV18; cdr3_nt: TGTGCCAGCTCACCATCCAGGACAGGAGACGAGCAGTACTTC; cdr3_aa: CASSPSRTGDEQYF
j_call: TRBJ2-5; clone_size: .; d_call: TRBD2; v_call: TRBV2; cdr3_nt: TGTGCCAGCAGTGACGGCGGGGGGAAAGAGACCCAGTACTTC; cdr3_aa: CASSDGGGKETQYF